Presented here are 6 T cell receptor beta chains from one specimen sequenced in a study of identical twins. One entry per CDR3 protein results from TCRdb running MiXCR on the 5' RACE reads. The sample has under 900,000 distinct CDR3 sequences, roughly an eighth seen once. This sample was shared with a second study, whose subject was yellow fever vaccine responses in identical twins.

Sequencing was carried out using PBMCs. The receptors were sampled from a woman aged 18-35 years in good health.

CDR3 in amino acids: CAISESVGGPTGELFF. Here the CDR3 DNA reads TGTGCCATCAGTGAGTCGGTTGGAGGGCCCACCGGGGAGCTGTTTTTT. The chain couples TRBV10-3 to TRBJ2-2, with a weak D call TRBD2 (6 bases). CDR1 and CDR2 from the germline V gene are ENHRY and SYGVKD. This CDR3 has 16 amino acids. With 0 bases removed from V and 4 bases from J, the gap between germline ends came to 12 bases.

The rearrangement links TRBV6-5 to TRBJ2-7; D remains unclear. Trimming stripped 2 bases from V and 0 bases from J, with 11 bases between. Germline V gene data show CDR1 as MNHEY and CDR2 as SVGAGI. The CDR3 spans 15 residues. The CDR3 region is CASSYGLKSSYEQYF. The DNA for the CDR3 is TGTGCCAGCAGTTACGGGCTAAAAAGCTCCTACGAGCAGTACTTC.

The gene calls are TRBV20-1 and TRBJ1-2; a possible D gene is TRBD1 (6 bases). This CDR3 spans 17 amino acids. CDR1 is DFQATT, CDR2 SNEGSKA, per germline (reference sequence). The CDR3 spells CCARDRGTGFSSYGYTF. CDR3 coding DNA: TGCTGCGCTAGAGATCGTGGCACAGGGTTCTCCAGCTATGGCTACACCTTC.

This clonotype turned up a few times. This chain links TRBV19 with TRBJ2-7, with 7 bases aligning to TRBD2. The CDR3 consists of 11 residues. CDR1 LNHDA and CDR2 SQIVND come from the germline V gene (reference sequence). Trimming removed 9 bases from V and 7 bases from J; junction bases left unmatched: 6. This CDR3 reads CASSWGGEQYF. CDR3 nucleotides: TGTGCCAGCTCCTGGGGGGGAGAGCAGTACTTC.

J is TRBJ1-2 and V is TRBV3-1; D possibly corresponds to TRBD1 (5 bases). CDR3 length: 16 residues. The V end lost 0 bases, the J end lost 2 bases, and 13 bases lay between the germline ends. The germline V gene encodes CDR1 LGHDT and CDR2 YNNKEL (reference sequence). The CDR3 spells CASSQDRGVKNYGYTF. CDR3 in DNA: TGTGCCAGCAGCCAAGATCGGGGGGTCAAGAACTATGGCTACACCTTC.

The chain joins TRBV12-3 or TRBV12-4 to TRBJ1-6, with 7 bases aligning to TRBD1. The CDR3 totals 15 residues. The V and J ends lost 6 bases and 4 bases, in that order; junction bases with no gene match: 6. DNA of the CDR3: TGTGCCAGCAGACCGACAGGGTCGTATAATTCACCCCTCCACTTT. Protein product: CASRPTGSYNSPLHF.